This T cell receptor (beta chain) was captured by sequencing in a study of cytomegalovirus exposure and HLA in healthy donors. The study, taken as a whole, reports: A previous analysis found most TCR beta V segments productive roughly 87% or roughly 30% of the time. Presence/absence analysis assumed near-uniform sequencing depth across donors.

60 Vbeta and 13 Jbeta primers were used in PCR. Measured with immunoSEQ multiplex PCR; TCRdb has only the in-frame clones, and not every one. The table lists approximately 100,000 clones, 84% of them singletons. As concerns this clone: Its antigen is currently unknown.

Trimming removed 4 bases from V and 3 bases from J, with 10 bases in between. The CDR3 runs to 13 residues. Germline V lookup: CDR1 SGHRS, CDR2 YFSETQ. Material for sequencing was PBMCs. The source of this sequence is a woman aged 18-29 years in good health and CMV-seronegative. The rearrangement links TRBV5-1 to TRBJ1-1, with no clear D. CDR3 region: CASSLNGDTEAFF. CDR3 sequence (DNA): TGCGCCAGCAGCCTAAACGGGGACACTGAAGCTTTCTTT. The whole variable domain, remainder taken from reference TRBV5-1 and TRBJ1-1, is KAGVTQTPRYLIKTRGQQVTLSCSPISGHRSVSWYQQTPGQGLQFLFEYFSETQRNKGNFPGRFSGRQFSNSRSEMNVSTLELGDSALYLCASSLNGDTEAFFGQGTRLTVV.